The 5 T cell receptor beta chains listed next were all sequenced from one sample in a study of cytomegalovirus exposure and HLA in healthy donors. PCR amplification relied on 60 Vbeta primers (plus 13 Jbeta primers). Here immunoSEQ multiplex PCR was the method, and the copy in TCRdb shows in-frame clones only, minus some. The sample has some 44,000 clones; approximately 52% are singletons. Sequenced input: PBMCs. The source is a human donor in good health.

Points on this clone: The sample has other DNA sequences that encode this CDR3 too. The chain couples TRBV11-2 to TRBJ1-4; a possible D gene is TRBD1 (6 bases). Trimming removed 9 bases from V and 3 bases from J, with 20 bases in between. Germline values: CDR1 SGHAT, CDR2 FQNNGV. This CDR3 comprises 16 residues. The CDR3 loop reads CASSLTWGPSNEKLFF. CDR3 DNA sequence: TGTGCCAGTAGTCTAACCTGGGGGCCGTCTAATGAAAAACTGTTTTTT. Full variable domain (rest looked up from reference TRBV11-2 and TRBJ1-4): EAGVAQSPRYKIIEKRQSVAFWCNPISGHATLYWYQQILGQGPKLLIQFQNNGVVDDSQLPKDRFSAERLKGVDSTLKIQPAKLEDSAVYLCASSLTWGPSNEKLFFGSGTQLSVL.

This clone appeared once. For the CDR3, the DNA is TGTGCCAGCAGTTACGACAGGACCTCACCCCTCCACTTT. It encodes CASSYDRTSPLHF. This sequence joins TRBV6-6 and TRBJ1-6, with D possibly being TRBD1 (6 bases). Germline V gene data show CDR1 as MNHNY and CDR2 as SVGAGI (reference sequence). The CDR3 has 13 amino acids. V lost 2 bases to trimming and J lost 10 bases, with 9 bases between them.

The J gene is TRBJ1-1, the V gene TRBV29-1, with D tentatively TRBD1 (5 bases). The CDR3 consists of 10 residues. Germline V CDR1 and CDR2: SQVTM, ANQGSEA. Trimming removed 7 bases from V and 7 bases from J, with 10 bases in between. CDR3 loop: CSGRQREAFF. In DNA form, the CDR3 reads TGCAGCGGCCGACAGCGTGAAGCTTTCTTT.

This clone was seen more than once but under ten times. The chain combines TRBV9 with TRBJ2-2, with 9 positions matching TRBD2. The V and J ends lost 3 bases and 6 bases, in that order; junction bases with no gene match: 9. CDR1 is SGDLS and CDR2 is YYNGEE in the germline V gene. CDR3 size: 16 residues. The CDR3 here is CASSAVSGRVAGELFF. The CDR3 nucleotides read TGTGCCAGCAGCGCCGTTAGCGGGAGAGTCGCCGGGGAGCTGTTTTTT.

This clone was seen more than once but under ten times. The chain carries TRBV2 and TRBJ1-5, with 8 bases that match TRBD1. This CDR3 has 14 amino acids. In germline, CDR1 is SNHLY, CDR2 FYNNEI. The V and J ends lost 5 bases and 7 bases, in that order; junction bases with no gene match: 7. The DNA for the CDR3 is TGTGCCAGCAGTAGACAGGGGACTCACCAGCCCCAGCATTTT. Translating it yields CASSRQGTHQPQHF.